This T cell receptor (beta chain) was observed in a study of CD8+ T cells in alopecia areata (dated by TCRdb to about 2018). With respect to the entire study: Treated patients were enrolled in an open-label pilot trial of oral tofacitinib at 5 to 10 mg twice daily for moderate-to-severe alopecia areata. Patients stayed on tofacitinib for 6 to 18 months and then had 6 months of follow-up off drug so that delayed response and recurrence could be assessed. To study T cell clonal expansion in alopecia areata, the researchers applied high-throughput TCRbeta sequencing to both the C3H/HeJ mouse model and human patients. On the human side, TCRbeta sequencing was run on scalp tissue and on sorted CD4+ and CD8+ peripheral blood T cells from healthy controls and from alopecia areata patients with either patchy or totalis/universalis disease. Patients on tofacitinib were biopsied at baseline and after 4 and 24 weeks of treatment, and several of the patients also had a later scalp biopsy. Scalp clonality was compared across normal scalp (n=4), patchy alopecia areata scalp (n=8), and alopecia totalis/universalis scalp (n=8). RNA came from the PAXgene miRNA kit for fixed scalp, the miRNeasy kit for PBMCs, and the RNeasy kit for mouse skin. Amplification of TCRbeta CDR3 regions was done by immunoSEQ multiplex PCR using 35 Vbeta forward primers and 13 Jbeta reverse primers. Here is what the overall study found, with its caveats: Scalp TCR repertoire analysis is complicated because resident alphabeta T cells in normal human skin are also sequenced, whereas mouse skin is dominated by gammadelta T cells. Higher clonality and more expanded CD8+ clones were observed in lesional scalp than in normal scalp, particularly in alopecia totalis/universalis, a finding suggestive of antigenic drive. Shared TCR sequences between patients were less evident than in mice, which may be partly attributable to HLA diversity in the patient population.

Between the V and J ends, shortened by 6 bases and 4 bases respectively, the junction contains 10 bases. From the germline V gene (reference sequence), CDR1 is MNHNY and CDR2 is SVGAGI. The CDR3 covers 12 residues, taking in both the cysteine and the phenylalanine. Of the read, only the CDR3 DNA is kept; its 36 bases are in frame from base 1. Libraries were made using the immunoSEQ multiplex PCR assay. For TCR sequencing, RNA was extracted from every sample and reverse transcribed into cDNA to serve as template. First-strand cDNA was synthesized using SuperScript III with a 2:1 mix of oligo-dT and random hexamers. A synthetic immune receptor repertoire was used to gauge amplification bias, and whatever bias remained was removed computationally. In the original analysis: After raw reads were preprocessed to remove errors, the CDR3 was defined following IMGT conventions as running from the conserved cysteine to phenylalanine. To get clonality, Shannon entropy was normalized by log2 of the number of productive unique TCRs and the result was subtracted from 1. CD4 or CD8 identity of scalp clones was inferred by cross-referencing scalp TCRbeta sequences with sorted blood CD4 and CD8 repertoires. TCRdb retrieved this table from immuneACCESS and kept in-frame rearrangements only. Not all clones are present; in checked studies, unresolved V genes account for under half, and no reason is known for the remainder. V and J calls plus clone size are reproduced from that table; the DNA served to infer D and trimming. For this sample the table gives around 140,000 clones, of which 40% to 50% were detected only once. Together, the top ten hold over 5.5% of the sample.

In this sample, this clone turned up a few times. Its antigen is currently not known. No much larger clonotype is one base removed from it; base qualities were not supplied. Lesional scalp punch biopsies and peripheral blood were collected from alopecia areata patients. PBMCs were separated by density centrifugation and stained for CD3, CD4 and CD8, after which CD4+ and CD8+ T cells were sorted on a FACSAria. The V and J genes are TRBV6-6 and TRBJ2-7; TRBD1 is a weak D gene call, 6 bases matching. This receptor was identified in a human donor with alopecia areata. Sample: CD4+ T cells sorted from blood. The nucleotides read TGTGCCAGCAGACCCGGGACATACGAGCAGTACTTC. Its translation is CASRPGTYEQYF.